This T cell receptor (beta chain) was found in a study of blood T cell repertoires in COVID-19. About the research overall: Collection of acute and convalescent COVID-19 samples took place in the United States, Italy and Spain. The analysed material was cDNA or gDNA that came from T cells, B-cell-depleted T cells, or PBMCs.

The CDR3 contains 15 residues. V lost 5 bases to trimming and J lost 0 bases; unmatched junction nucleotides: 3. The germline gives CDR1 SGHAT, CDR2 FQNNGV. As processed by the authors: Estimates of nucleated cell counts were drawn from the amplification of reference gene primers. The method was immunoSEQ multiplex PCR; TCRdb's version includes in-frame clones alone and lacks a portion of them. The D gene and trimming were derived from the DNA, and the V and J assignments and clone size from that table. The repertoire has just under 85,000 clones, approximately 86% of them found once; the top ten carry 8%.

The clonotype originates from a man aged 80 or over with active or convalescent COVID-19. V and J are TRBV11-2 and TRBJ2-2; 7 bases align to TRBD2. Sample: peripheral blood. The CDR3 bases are TGTGCCAGCAGCCCGACTAGCCCGAACACCGGGGAGCTGTTTTTT. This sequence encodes CASSPTSPNTGELFF. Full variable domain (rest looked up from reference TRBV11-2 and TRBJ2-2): EAGVAQSPRYKIIEKRQSVAFWCNPISGHATLYWYQQILGQGPKLLIQFQNNGVVDDSQLPKDRFSAERLKGVDSTLKIQPAKLEDSAVYLCASSPTSPNTGELFFGEGSRLTVL.